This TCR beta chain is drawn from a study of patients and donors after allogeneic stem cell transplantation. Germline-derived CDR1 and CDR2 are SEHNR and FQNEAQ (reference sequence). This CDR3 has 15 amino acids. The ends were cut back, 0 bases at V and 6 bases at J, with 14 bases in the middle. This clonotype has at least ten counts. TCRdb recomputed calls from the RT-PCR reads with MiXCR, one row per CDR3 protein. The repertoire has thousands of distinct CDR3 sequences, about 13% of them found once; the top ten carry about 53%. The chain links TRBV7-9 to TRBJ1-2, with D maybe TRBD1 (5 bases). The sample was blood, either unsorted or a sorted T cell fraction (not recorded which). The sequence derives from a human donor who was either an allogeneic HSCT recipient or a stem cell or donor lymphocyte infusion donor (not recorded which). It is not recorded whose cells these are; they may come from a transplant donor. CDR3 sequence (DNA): TGTGCCAGCAGCTTAGCTCTGCCTGCGGGGGATGGCTACACCTTC. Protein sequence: CASSLALPAGDGYTF.